This is a list of T cell receptor beta chains from one sample in a study of T cell responses to AZD1222 COVID-19 vaccine. Using immunoSEQ multiplex PCR, the repertoire was profiled, and TCRdb retains in-frame clones only, with some absent. The table lists around 140,000 clones, roughly 92% of them singletons, with roughly 1.8% in the top ten. The material was peripheral blood, obtained on day 0 of AZD1222 vaccination. Every receptor here comes from an adult in good health. Each CDR3 is given with its conserved first and last residue. A D gene is named only where the DNA matches it firmly. Size is omitted from some rows. Given values are once, few, many or a class for expanded clones.

j_gene: TRBJ2-2
abundance: -
d_gene: TRBD2
v_gene: TRBV5-1
CDR3nt: TGCGCCAGCAGCTTGGGGAGGTTAGCGGGAAACACCGGGGAGCTGTTTTTT
CDR3aa: CASSLGRLAGNTGELFF

j_gene: TRBJ2-2
abundance: once
d_gene: -
v_gene: TRBV9
CDR3nt: TGTGCCAGCAGCGTAGCCCAGGCGCTGAGGAACACCGGGGAGCTGTTTTTT
CDR3aa: CASSVAQALRNTGELFF

j_gene: TRBJ1-3
abundance: -
d_gene: -
v_gene: TRBV10-3
CDR3nt: TGTGCCATCAGTGCTAAAACCAACGGAAACACCATATATTTT
CDR3aa: CAISAKTNGNTIYF

j_gene: TRBJ2-7
abundance: once
d_gene: TRBD1
v_gene: TRBV3-1/TRBV3-2
CDR3nt: TGTGCCAGCAGCCATTACCGGGACAGACTGTACGAGCAGTACTTC
CDR3aa: CASSHYRDRLYEQYF

j_gene: TRBJ1-1
abundance: -
d_gene: -
v_gene: TRBV29-1
CDR3nt: TGCGGCGGGACTCCCATAAAAAGCACTGAAGCTTTCTTT
CDR3aa: CGGTPIKSTEAFF

j_gene: TRBJ2-2
abundance: few
d_gene: -
v_gene: TRBV19
CDR3nt: TGTGCCAGTAGTTCCATCGACACCTACACCGGGGAGCTGTTTTTT
CDR3aa: CASSSIDTYTGELFF

j_gene: TRBJ1-6
abundance: -
d_gene: -
v_gene: TRBV27
CDR3nt: TGTGCCAGCAGTTTCTCCCGTTATAATTCACCCCTCCACTTT
CDR3aa: CASSFSRYNSPLHF

j_gene: TRBJ2-7
abundance: -
d_gene: -
v_gene: TRBV7-9
CDR3nt: TGTGCCAGCAGCTTAGGGTCTCCAGGGAGATTCTACGAGCAGTACTTC
CDR3aa: CASSLGSPGRFYEQYF

j_gene: TRBJ2-2
abundance: -
d_gene: -
v_gene: TRBV6-6
CDR3nt: TGTGCCAGCAGTGGATCGTCTTCGTCAGGGGCCACCGGGGAGCTGTTTTTT
CDR3aa: CASSGSSSSGATGELFF

j_gene: TRBJ2-7
abundance: -
d_gene: -
v_gene: TRBV28
CDR3nt: TGTGCCAGCAGTCTCCAGGGACCTCGGAGCGAGCAGTACTTC
CDR3aa: CASSLQGPRSEQYF

j_gene: TRBJ1-3
abundance: -
d_gene: -
v_gene: TRBV3-1/TRBV3-2
CDR3nt: TGTGCCAGCAGCCCCCGAAGGCAGTCTGGAAACACCATATATTTT
CDR3aa: CASSPRRQSGNTIYF

j_gene: TRBJ1-1
abundance: -
d_gene: -
v_gene: TRBV9
CDR3nt: TGTGCCAGCAGCGTACAGATGAACACTGAAGCTTTCTTT
CDR3aa: CASSVQMNTEAFF

j_gene: TRBJ1-5
abundance: -
d_gene: -
v_gene: TRBV7-9
CDR3nt: TGTGCCAGCAGCCTAGTCAATCAGCCCCAGCATTTT
CDR3aa: CASSLVNQPQHF

j_gene: TRBJ2-7
abundance: -
d_gene: TRBD2
v_gene: TRBV5-1
CDR3nt: TGCGCCAGCAGCTTGGGTACTAGGGACTACGGGGGGGAGCAGTACTTC
CDR3aa: CASSLGTRDYGGEQYF

j_gene: TRBJ2-7
abundance: -
d_gene: TRBD1
v_gene: TRBV24-1
CDR3nt: TGTGCCACCAGTGATTGGACAGGCTCCCCCGAGCAGTACTTC
CDR3aa: CATSDWTGSPEQYF

j_gene: TRBJ2-5
abundance: -
d_gene: -
v_gene: TRBV4-1
CDR3nt: TGCGCCAGCAGCAGGACCGTTCCGGAGACCCAGTACTTC
CDR3aa: CASSRTVPETQYF

j_gene: TRBJ2-1
abundance: once
d_gene: -
v_gene: TRBV28
CDR3nt: TGTGCCAGCAGTTTAATCCGTCAGGGCAATGAGCAGTTCTTC
CDR3aa: CASSLIRQGNEQFF

j_gene: TRBJ2-7
abundance: -
d_gene: -
v_gene: TRBV5-4
CDR3nt: TGTGCCAGCAGCTCACCACCCACTTACGAGCAGTACTTC
CDR3aa: CASSSPPTYEQYF

j_gene: TRBJ1-2
abundance: -
d_gene: -
v_gene: TRBV6-1
CDR3nt: TGTGCCAGCAGTGACCAGGCGGTCTATGGCTACACCTTC
CDR3aa: CASSDQAVYGYTF

j_gene: TRBJ1-5
abundance: once
d_gene: TRBD1
v_gene: TRBV9
CDR3nt: TGTGCCAGCAGATACGACAGGGACCGGCTCCGAGTGAATCAGCCCCAGCATTTT
CDR3aa: CASRYDRDRLRVNQPQHF

j_gene: TRBJ2-6
abundance: -
d_gene: -
v_gene: TRBV6-5
CDR3nt: TGTGCCAGCAGCCCCCAAGACTCTGGGGCCAACGTCCTGACTTTC
CDR3aa: CASSPQDSGANVLTF

j_gene: TRBJ1-3
abundance: -
d_gene: -
v_gene: TRBV5-1
CDR3nt: TGCGCCAGCAGCACCGCAGGGGGAAACACCATATATTTT
CDR3aa: CASSTAGGNTIYF

j_gene: TRBJ2-1
abundance: -
d_gene: -
v_gene: TRBV28
CDR3nt: TGTGCCAGCAGTATGGGGCGACTAGTCGACATGTTCCATGAGCAGTTCTTC
CDR3aa: CASSMGRLVDMFHEQFF

j_gene: TRBJ1-1
abundance: -
d_gene: -
v_gene: TRBV6-4
CDR3nt: TGTGCCGGGCCCTGGAGCACTGAAGCTTTCTTT
CDR3aa: CAGPWSTEAFF

j_gene: TRBJ2-1
abundance: -
d_gene: -
v_gene: TRBV9
CDR3nt: TGTGCCAGCACCTTGGGGGCGGGAGCCCGGGCCTACAATGAGCAGTTCTTC
CDR3aa: CASTLGAGARAYNEQFF

j_gene: TRBJ1-1
abundance: -
d_gene: TRBD1
v_gene: TRBV28
CDR3nt: TGTGCCATCTGGACAGGGAAGAACACTGAAGCTTTCTTT
CDR3aa: CAIWTGKNTEAFF

j_gene: TRBJ1-4
abundance: -
d_gene: -
v_gene: TRBV30
CDR3nt: TGTGCCTGGGGGCCCCCCAGCGGGAATGAAAAACTGTTTTTT
CDR3aa: CAWGPPSGNEKLFF

j_gene: TRBJ1-1
abundance: -
d_gene: -
v_gene: TRBV28
CDR3nt: TGTGCCAGCGGCGGGGACGGAACTGAAGCTTTCTTT
CDR3aa: CASGGDGTEAFF

j_gene: TRBJ2-3
abundance: -
d_gene: -
v_gene: TRBV30
CDR3nt: TGTGCCTGGAGTGTGGTGATAAGCAGCACAGATACGCAGTATTTT
CDR3aa: CAWSVVISSTDTQYF

j_gene: TRBJ2-7
abundance: -
d_gene: TRBD1
v_gene: TRBV6-2/TRBV6-3
CDR3nt: TGTGCCAGCAGTTACTGGCAGGGGGACGAGCAGTACTTC
CDR3aa: CASSYWQGDEQYF

j_gene: TRBJ2-1
abundance: -
d_gene: -
v_gene: TRBV19
CDR3nt: TGTGCCAGTTCCATTCAGGTTCCCTCCTACAATGAGCAGTTCTTC
CDR3aa: CASSIQVPSYNEQFF

j_gene: TRBJ1-2
abundance: -
d_gene: -
v_gene: TRBV29-1
CDR3nt: TGCAGCGTTGAGACGCCGGCAGGGAATGACTATGGCTACACCTTC
CDR3aa: CSVETPAGNDYGYTF

j_gene: TRBJ2-7
abundance: -
d_gene: TRBD1
v_gene: TRBV28
CDR3nt: TGTGCCAGCAGTTTAGGGACAGCCAACTACGAGCAGTACTTC
CDR3aa: CASSLGTANYEQYF

j_gene: TRBJ1-1
abundance: -
d_gene: TRBD1
v_gene: TRBV11-1
CDR3nt: TGTGCCAGCAGCTTAGCGAAACGACAGGGTAATACTGAAGCTTTCTTT
CDR3aa: CASSLAKRQGNTEAFF

j_gene: TRBJ2-1
abundance: -
d_gene: -
v_gene: TRBV20-1
CDR3nt: TGCAGTCCCGCTAGTGATGAGCAGTTCTTC
CDR3aa: CSPASDEQFF

j_gene: TRBJ2-7
abundance: -
d_gene: -
v_gene: TRBV30
CDR3nt: TGTGCCTGGAGTGAAATCTACGAGCAGTACTTC
CDR3aa: CAWSEIYEQYF

j_gene: TRBJ2-5
abundance: -
d_gene: -
v_gene: TRBV12-3/TRBV12-4
CDR3nt: TGTGCCAGCAGTTTGAAGCAGACCCAGTACTTC
CDR3aa: CASSLKQTQYF

j_gene: TRBJ1-4
abundance: -
d_gene: -
v_gene: TRBV24-1
CDR3nt: TGTGCCACCTCCAGAAGGACACCCCTTGAAAAACTGTTTTTT
CDR3aa: CATSRRTPLEKLFF

j_gene: TRBJ1-1
abundance: -
d_gene: TRBD1
v_gene: TRBV6-1
CDR3nt: TGTGCCAGCAGCAGACAGGGGAGGTACACTGAAGCTTTCTTT
CDR3aa: CASSRQGRYTEAFF

j_gene: TRBJ2-7
abundance: -
d_gene: TRBD1
v_gene: TRBV5-1
CDR3nt: TGCGCCAGCAGCTCACAGGGGGCGCGTACCGAGCAGTACTTC
CDR3aa: CASSSQGARTEQYF

j_gene: TRBJ2-3
abundance: few
d_gene: -
v_gene: TRBV28
CDR3nt: TGTGCCAGCAGGGACTGGAGGGGAGCCCTCTCCACAGATACGCAGTATTTT
CDR3aa: CASRDWRGALSTDTQYF

j_gene: TRBJ1-2
abundance: -
d_gene: TRBD1
v_gene: TRBV6-5
CDR3nt: TGTGCCAGCAGCCCCCAGGGGGGCTTAAACTATGGCTACACCTTC
CDR3aa: CASSPQGGLNYGYTF